One sample yielded the 26 T cell receptor beta chains listed below, sequenced in a study of blood T cell repertoires in COVID-19. Assay used: immunoSEQ multiplex PCR; TCRdb lists only in-frame clones, some missing. This table has about 240,000 clones, around 85% appearing once. The sample taken for sequencing was PBMCs or T cells enriched from blood (not recorded which). These receptors were collected from a woman between 35 and 50 years old with acute COVID-19.

This sequence joins TRBV11-3 and TRBJ2-2; D not resolved. The CDR3 runs to 13 residues. The ends were cut back, 1 base at V and 6 bases at J, with 6 bases in the middle. Germline CDR1 reads SGHNT; CDR2 reads YENEEA. CDR3 sequence reads: CASSLGRSGELFF. The CDR3 bases are TGTGCCAGCAGCTTAGGCAGATCCGGGGAGCTGTTTTTT.

The chain uses TRBV19 and TRBJ1-5; D is unclear. Germline lookup yields CDR1 LNHDA and CDR2 SQIVND (reference sequence). The V gene lost 3 bases and the J gene lost 4 bases, with 7 bases spanning the gap. The CDR3 sequence is 13 residues long. The CDR3 region is CASSIDANQPQHF. CDR3 nucleotides: TGTGCCAGTAGTATTGATGCGAATCAGCCCCAGCATTTT.

The V call is TRBV11-3, the J call TRBJ1-3; no clear D. From germline, CDR1 is SGHNT and CDR2 YENEEA. This CDR3 region has 12 residues. V was trimmed by 0 bases and J by 5 bases, leaving 2 bases between them. The CDR3 protein is CASSLDRNTIYF. CDR3 in DNA: TGTGCCAGCAGCTTAGACAGAAACACCATATATTTT.

In its sample, this clone was seen once. The chain employs TRBV15 and TRBJ2-2; 12 bases match TRBD1. V lost 2 bases to trimming and J lost 5 bases; unmatched junction nucleotides: 9. The CDR3 has 18 amino acids. Per germline, CDR1 LNHNV and CDR2 YYDKDF (reference sequence). The CDR3: CATSRRGQGARRTGELFF. Written as DNA, the CDR3 is TGTGCCACCAGCAGACGGGGACAGGGGGCGCGTCGGACCGGGGAGCTGTTTTTT.

The genes are TRBV7-3 and TRBJ2-5, with D maybe TRBD2 (6 bases). The germline gives CDR1 SGHTA, CDR2 FQGTGA. The CDR3 length is 13 residues. The V and J ends lost 2 bases and 7 bases respectively, with 11 bases between them. The CDR3 DNA sequence: TGTGCCAGCAGCTTAGGGGACTCCTGGACCCAGTACTTC. Amino acids: CASSLGDSWTQYF.

A single count supports this clone. This chain joins TRBV15 and TRBJ2-3, with D perhaps TRBD1 (5 bases). The CDR3 length is 15 residues. Germline V gene data show CDR1 as LNHNV and CDR2 as YYDKDF (reference sequence). V lost 0 bases, J lost 4 bases, and 11 bases lay in between. The CDR3 spells CATSRDGRAADTQYF. CDR3 in DNA: TGTGCCACCAGCAGAGATGGCAGGGCGGCAGATACGCAGTATTTT.

The chain uses TRBV7-2 and TRBJ2-3; 7 bases match TRBD2. The CDR3 spans 16 residues. CDR1 and CDR2 from the germline V gene are SGHTA and FQGNSA. Trimming cost V 2 bases and J 2 bases; bases outside gene matches: 7. The CDR3 nucleotides read TGTGCCAGCAGCTTACGGGCTAGCGGTTCCACAGATACGCAGTATTTT. It is translated as CASSLRASGSTDTQYF.

The chain is built from TRBV25-1 and TRBJ2-5, with TRBD2 matching over 9 bases. V shed 3 bases, J shed 5 bases, and the junction held 13 bases outside the gene matches. Germline V gene data show CDR1 as MGHDK and CDR2 as SYGVNS. This CDR3 region has 17 residues. The CDR3 reads CASSDPSTSGGGETQYF. CDR3 bases: TGTGCCAGCAGTGACCCCTCGACTAGCGGAGGGGGGGAGACCCAGTACTTC.

This CDR3 is CATSRADSHQETQYF. Here the CDR3 DNA reads TGTGCCACCAGCAGAGCTGACAGTCACCAAGAGACCCAGTACTTC. V is TRBV15 and J is TRBJ2-5, with D possibly being TRBD1 (5 bases). The length of the CDR3 is 15 residues. The germline CDR1 and CDR2 sequences are LNHNV and YYDKDF (reference sequence). The V and J ends lost 1 base and 0 bases respectively, with 9 bases between them.

This clone is a singleton in its sample. V usage is TRBV6-5 and J usage is TRBJ2-1, with 7 bases identical to TRBD2. With V trimmed by 6 bases and J by 0 bases, 5 bases remained unmatched. Germline CDR1 MNHEY, CDR2 SVGAGI. The CDR3 has 15 amino acids. The CDR3 reads CASRQAGSSYNEQFF. In DNA form, the CDR3 reads TGTGCCAGCAGGCAAGCGGGAAGCTCCTACAATGAGCAGTTCTTC.

The chain has TRBV7-6 and TRBJ1-1, with 9 bases identical to TRBD1. The CDR3 has 14 residues. J was trimmed by 1 base and V by 4 bases; bases with no gene match: 1. Germline V CDR1 and CDR2: SGHVS, FNYEAQ. As DNA, the CDR3 is TGTGCCAGCAGCTGGGGACAGGGGAACACTGAAGCTTTCTTT. Its protein is CASSWGQGNTEAFF.

The V call is TRBV30, the J call TRBJ2-1; 13 nucleotides align to TRBD2. This CDR3 is built from 14 residues. Losses at the gene ends were 7 bases for V and 9 bases for J; bases not matched to a gene: 9. Germline loops: CDR1 GTSNPN, CDR2 SVGIG (reference sequence). CDR3 sequence: CASPLAGGPGEQFF. The CDR3 nucleotides read TGTGCCTCCCCACTAGCGGGAGGGCCAGGTGAGCAGTTCTTC.

V and J are TRBV5-1 and TRBJ1-2; 8 bases line up with TRBD1. This CDR3 has 14 residues. The V and J ends lost 0 bases and 8 bases, in that order; junction bases with no gene match: 6. Germline V gives CDR1 SGHRS, CDR2 YFSETQ. CDR3 residues: CASSLGGQAEGYTF. The CDR3 bases are TGCGCCAGCAGCTTGGGGGGACAGGCAGAAGGCTACACCTTC. Full variable domain (missing parts from reference TRBV5-1 and TRBJ1-2): KAGVTQTPRYLIKTRGQQVTLSCSPISGHRSVSWYQQTPGQGLQFLFEYFSETQRNKGNFPGRFSGRQFSNSRSEMNVSTLELGDSALYLCASSLGGQAEGYTFGSGTRLTVV.

This clone was found once. The chain carries TRBV27 and TRBJ1-5; TRBD1 matches at 7 bases. After removal of 5 bases from V and 6 bases from J, the junction contained 4 bases not matched to a gene. CDR1 and CDR2 from the germline V gene are MNHEY and SMNVEV (reference sequence). This CDR3 comprises 13 residues. CDR3 loop: CASSPTGRQPQHF. In nucleotides, the CDR3 is TGTGCCAGCAGTCCGACAGGGCGTCAGCCCCAGCATTTT.

The chain has TRBV4-1 and TRBJ2-1; 14 nucleotides align to TRBD2. This CDR3 is 17 amino acids long. The V and J ends lost 2 bases and 9 bases, in that order; junction bases with no gene match: 9. CDR1 is MGHRA and CDR2 is YSYEKL in the germline V gene. The CDR3: CASSQLGLAGEWSEQFF. The CDR3 DNA sequence: TGCGCCAGCAGCCAACTGGGACTAGCGGGAGAATGGAGTGAGCAGTTCTTC.

This chain uses TRBV27 with TRBJ2-1; possible D gene TRBD2, 5 bases. This CDR3 is built from 13 residues. In germline, CDR1 is MNHEY, CDR2 SMNVEV (reference sequence). Trimming left V 3 bases short and J 10 bases short, with 13 bases between. The CDR3 nucleotides are TGTGCCAGCAGTTTCATATCGGGATGGGAGCAGTTCTTC. Translated, it gives CASSFISGWEQFF.

The sample holds a few counts of this clone. The J gene is TRBJ1-6, the V gene TRBV5-1; D is unresolved. V was cut by 0 bases and J by 7 bases, with 11 bases left in between. CDR1 and CDR2 from the germline V gene are SGHRS and YFSETQ. This CDR3 spans 15 amino acids. In nucleotides, the CDR3 is TGCGCCAGCAGCTTGGCCCCGGGATTGAATTCACCCCTCCACTTT. Its translation: CASSLAPGLNSPLHF.

V gene TRBV5-4 combines with J gene TRBJ2-4; TRBD2 might be the D (5 bases). CDR1 and CDR2 (germline): SGHNT, YYREEE (reference sequence). The CDR3 has 15 amino acids. Trimming took off 3 bases at V and 4 bases at J, with 14 bases between the two ends. The CDR3 DNA is TGTGCCAGCAGCTACTCACCGGGGAAAAAAAACATTCAGTACTTC. It encodes CASSYSPGKKNIQYF.

The rearrangement links TRBV19 to TRBJ1-5, with 11 bases fitting TRBD1. The CDR3 loop spans 14 amino acids. The V gene's germline CDR1 is LNHDA and CDR2 SQIVND (reference sequence). V shed 6 bases and J 5 bases; nucleotides not matched to a gene: 3. The DNA of the CDR3 is TGTGCCAGTAGGGACAGGGGGCCTGATCAGCCCCAGCATTTT. This sequence encodes CASRDRGPDQPQHF. Full variable domain (rest looked up from reference TRBV19 and TRBJ1-5): DGGITQSPKYLFRKEGQNVTLSCEQNLNHDAMYWYRQDPGQGLRLIYYSQIVNDFQKGDIAEGYSVSREKKESFPLTVTSAQKNPTAFYLCASRDRGPDQPQHFGDGTRLSIL.

The chain is built from TRBV18 and TRBJ1-2; D is unclear. Trimming cost V 5 bases and J 8 bases, with 12 bases left between them. The germline gives CDR1 KGHSH, CDR2 LQKENI. The CDR3 is 12 residues long. The DNA for the CDR3 is TGTGCCAGCTCAAACCCCGGAGGGGGCTACACCTTC. This gives the protein CASSNPGGGYTF.

The V gene is TRBV2, the J gene TRBJ1-2, with TRBD1 matching over 8 bases. CDR1 is SNHLY, CDR2 FYNNEI, per germline. Trimming took 6 bases from V and 4 from J; bases not matched to a gene: 4. CDR3 length: 13 residues. The DNA for the CDR3 is TGTGCCAGCAGCTCGGACAGGGCCTATGGCTACACCTTC. It encodes CASSSDRAYGYTF.

The chain has TRBV2 and TRBJ2-7; TRBD1 is a possible D gene (5 bases). From germline, CDR1 is SNHLY and CDR2 FYNNEI. CDR3 size: 15 residues. Trimming took 6 bases from V and 1 from J, leaving 16 bases between them. The CDR3, as DNA: TGTGCCAGCAGCGACTTAGGACACTCATCCTACGAGCAGTACTTC. This gives the protein CASSDLGHSSYEQYF.

This clone has only a few counts. The chain couples TRBV19 to TRBJ1-3; 8 bases are shared with TRBD1. The CDR3 has 15 amino acids. The J segment lost 0 bases and the V segment lost 7 bases, leaving 5 bases of the junction unmatched. CDR1 LNHDA and CDR2 SQIVND come from the germline V gene (reference sequence). The CDR3 loop reads CASTMTGVSGNTIYF. DNA of the CDR3: TGTGCCAGTACCATGACAGGGGTCTCTGGAAACACCATATATTTT.

The J gene is TRBJ1-2, the V gene TRBV19, with TRBD1 as a possible D gene (6 bases). CDR1 and CDR2 from the germline V gene are LNHDA and SQIVND (reference sequence). This CDR3 spans 14 amino acids. V lost 4 bases, J lost 4 bases, and 13 bases lay in between. As DNA, the CDR3 is TGTGCCAGTAGTAAACTGGGGACAACCTATGGCTACACCTTC. Translation gives CASSKLGTTYGYTF.

The chain is built from TRBV28 and TRBJ2-5; D might be TRBD2 (5 bases). This CDR3 has 17 residues. Per the germline V gene, CDR1 is MDHEN and CDR2 is SYDVKM. V shed 3 bases and J shed 5 bases, with 22 bases lying between them. Here the CDR3 DNA reads TGTGCCAGCAGTTTTAGGAGGAGCTCTAGAATACGGGAGACCCAGTACTTC. This codes for CASSFRRSSRIRETQYF.

The chain carries TRBV7-9 and TRBJ2-5, with no clear D. Germline V gives CDR1 SEHNR, CDR2 FQNEAQ (reference sequence). With 1 base removed from V and 4 bases from J, the gap between germline ends came to 10 bases. The CDR3 totals 14 residues. CDR3 amino acids: CASSLVAALETQYF. The CDR3 region has the DNA TGTGCCAGCAGCTTAGTGGCCGCCCTAGAGACCCAGTACTTC.